This entry is about one TCR beta chain. It was 8 to 10 milliliters of peripheral blood that were drawn from each donor. This entry belongs to a study of blood T cells in healthy people across ages. Combining a sample-barcoded 5' primer with a J-beta primer mix, a second PCR ran for about 6 to 11 cycles. TCRdb called the 5' RACE reads again in MiXCR, with one record for every CDR3 protein. Of about 1.4 million distinct CDR3 sequences listed, 59% are singletons. The CDR3 consists of 16 residues. The V end lost 1 base, the J end lost 3 bases, and 13 bases lay between the germline ends. Per germline, CDR1 MGHRA and CDR2 YSYEKL.

The chain joins TRBV4-1 to TRBJ1-5; a weak D match, TRBD1 (5 bases). Sequencing was carried out using blood. This TCR came from a man aged 18-30 years in good health. The DNA of the CDR3 is TGCGCCAGCAGCCAAGGTTGGGCAGGGAACAATCAGCCCCAGCATTTT. Translating it yields CASSQGWAGNNQPQHF.